These 6 T cell receptor beta chains originate from one sample sequenced in a study of T cell responses to AZD1222 COVID-19 vaccine. Using immunoSEQ multiplex PCR, the repertoire was profiled, and TCRdb retains in-frame clones only, with some absent. Of roughly 150,000 clones detected, approximately 90% appear once; the ten largest clones hold approximately 3.6%. This specimen consisted of peripheral blood, obtained on day 0 of MenACWY control vaccination. All receptors derive from an adult in good health.

This clone showed up just once. Its ends do not fully match the called genes, so a read error is possible. This chain joins TRBV4-3 and TRBJ1-1; no firm D call. From germline, CDR1 is LGHNA and CDR2 YSLEER. This CDR3 is built from 13 residues. In nucleotides, the CDR3 is TGCGCCGGCAGCCGAAACACGAACACTGAAGCTTTCTTT. As protein: CAGSRNTNTEAFF.

The chain uses TRBV14 and TRBJ2-7; possible D gene TRBD2, 6 bases. Germline V CDR1 and CDR2: SGHDN, FVKESK. This CDR3 region has 15 residues. Between the trimmed V and J ends, which lost 4 bases and 2 bases, there was a span of 15 bases. DNA of the CDR3: TGTGCCAGCAGCCTCGGAGGGACGGGCACCTACGAGCAGTACTTC. It specifies CASSLGGTGTYEQYF.

This chain connects TRBV19 to TRBJ1-5; weak D call: TRBD1 (6 bases). With 5 bases removed from V and 5 bases from J, the gap between germline ends came to 7 bases. The germline V gene has CDR1 LNHDA and CDR2 SQIVND (reference sequence). The CDR3 has 12 amino acids. The chain's CDR3 is CASSYRDQPQHF. The CDR3, as DNA: TGTGCCAGTAGTTACAGGGATCAGCCCCAGCATTTT.

The V and J genes are TRBV28 and TRBJ1-1, with 9 bases aligning to TRBD1. The CDR3 consists of 14 residues. V lost 8 bases to trimming and J lost 10 bases; unmatched junction nucleotides: 14. The germline CDR1 and CDR2 sequences are MDHEN and SYDVKM. The CDR3 DNA is TGTGCCAGCTATAAAACAGGGGGCGTCGAGTTAGCTTTCTTT. Protein sequence: CASYKTGGVELAFF.

The chain recombines TRBV6-2 or TRBV6-3 with TRBJ2-7; 12 nucleotides match TRBD2. V gave up 4 bases and J gave up 4 bases; unmatched junction bases: 11. Germline V lookup: CDR1 MNHEY, CDR2 SVGEGT. CDR3 length: 17 amino acids. CDR3 in amino acids: CASSSLAGGLSLYEQYF. The CDR3 DNA follows: TGTGCCAGCAGTTCACTAGCGGGGGGATTATCACTTTACGAGCAGTACTTC.

The CDR3 nucleotides read TGTGCCAGCAGCTTGAGGAGGGGAAACTATGGCTACACCTTC. Amino acid sequence: CASSLRRGNYGYTF. This chain connects TRBV5-4 to TRBJ1-2, with D perhaps TRBD1 (5 bases). Germline-derived CDR1 and CDR2 are SGHNT and YYREEE (reference sequence). V lost 1 base to trimming and J lost 2 bases, with 9 bases between them. This CDR3 spans 14 amino acids.